A single sample is the source of the 10 T cell receptor beta chains below, sequenced in a study of T cells after yellow fever vaccination. TCRdb passed the 5' RACE reads through MiXCR, listing each CDR3 protein once. Here the sample spans approximately 300,000 distinct CDR3 sequences, over 10% being singletons. Source: CD4+ T cells sorted from PBMCs, taken 45 days after the yellow fever booster vaccination. The receptors derive from a man aged 25 to 45 who received the YFV17D yellow fever vaccine.

In this sample, this clonotype turned up a few times. The chain employs TRBV20-1 and TRBJ2-7; 13 bases are a match to TRBD2. The CDR3 runs to 14 residues. Per germline, CDR1 DFQATT and CDR2 SNEGSKA (reference sequence). V lost 4 bases to trimming and J lost 4 bases; unmatched junction nucleotides: 4. DNA of the CDR3: TGCAGTGCTACCGAACTAGCGGGGGGGTACGAGCAGTACTTC. It specifies CSATELAGGYEQYF.

V is TRBV7-2 and J is TRBJ2-7; D unclear. Per germline, CDR1 SGHTA and CDR2 FQGNSA. The V end was cut by 5 bases, the J end by 3 bases, with 11 bases between. The CDR3 loop spans 13 amino acids. CDR3 protein: CASSTGLVYEQYF. CDR3 bases: TGTGCCAGCAGCACTGGGCTCGTCTACGAGCAGTACTTC. The full variable domain, its missing parts supplied by reference TRBV7-2 and TRBJ2-7, is GAGVSQSPSNKVTEKGKDVELRCDPISGHTALYWYRQSLGQGLEFLIYFQGNSAPDKSGLPSDRFSAERTGGSVSTLTIQRTQQEDSAVYLCASSTGLVYEQYFGPGTRLTVT.

This clonotype appeared many times. The V and J genes are TRBV25-1 and TRBJ2-2; D is ambiguous. CDR3 size: 14 residues. Germline assignment: CDR1 MGHDK and CDR2 SYGVNS. V gave up 6 bases and J gave up 3 bases, with 11 bases separating them. This CDR3 is CASRAWVDTGELFF. CDR3 nucleotide sequence: TGTGCCAGCAGAGCATGGGTAGACACCGGGGAGCTGTTTTTT.

The V call is TRBV20-1, the J call TRBJ2-7; the match to TRBD2 covers 9 bases. This CDR3 is 14 amino acids long. V was clipped by 2 bases and J by 4 bases; unmatched bases: 6. Germline assignment: CDR1 DFQATT and CDR2 SNEGSKA (reference sequence). The CDR3, as DNA: TGCAGTGCTAGAAGGCGGGAGGGCCAGTACGAGCAGTACTTC. This gives the protein CSARRREGQYEQYF.

This clonotype was seen a few times. This sequence joins TRBV6-2 or TRBV6-3 and TRBJ2-1; no clear D. Germline-derived CDR1 and CDR2 are MNHEY and SVGEGT. The V and J ends lost 7 bases and 6 bases respectively, with 16 bases between them. The CDR3 spans 14 residues. CDR3: CASTRRSISNEQFF. CDR3 nucleotides: TGTGCCAGCACCCGTCGGAGTATTTCCAATGAGCAGTTCTTC.

This clonotype was seen a handful of times. The chain carries TRBV6-5 and TRBJ1-5; D ambiguous. In germline, CDR1 is MNHEY, CDR2 SVGAGI. Trimming removed 4 bases from V and 0 bases from J, with 10 bases in between. This CDR3 has 15 residues. The CDR3 is CASSLRPDSNQPQHF. The CDR3, as DNA: TGTGCCAGCAGTTTAAGACCGGATAGCAATCAGCCCCAGCATTTT.

There are many counts of this clonotype. CDR3 coding DNA: TGTGCCAGCAGCTACAGGGACACCGGGGAGCTGTTTTTT. This gives the protein CASSYRDTGELFF. The V and J genes are TRBV12-3 or TRBV12-4 and TRBJ2-2, with D possibly TRBD1 on 6 matching bases. CDR3 length equals 13 residues. Trimming removed 6 bases from V and 3 bases from J, with 8 bases in between.

The chain links TRBV5-6 to TRBJ2-3; D is uncertain. Trimming cost V 2 bases and J 1 base, with 11 bases left between them. In germline, CDR1 is SGHDT, CDR2 YYEEEE. This CDR3 is built from 15 residues. The CDR3 DNA is TGTGCCAGCAGCTTCCCCCCCAAGGGCACAGATACGCAGTATTTT. Protein: CASSFPPKGTDTQYF.

In this sample, this clonotype turned up a few times. The genes are TRBV6-2 or TRBV6-3 and TRBJ2-7; possible D gene TRBD1, 6 bases. The CDR3 extends over 14 amino acids. The germline gives CDR1 MNHEY, CDR2 SVGEGT. The V gene lost 0 bases and the J gene lost 7 bases, with 13 bases spanning the gap. CDR3 residues: CASSYSGQLREQYF. As DNA, the CDR3 is TGTGCCAGCAGTTACTCCGGACAGCTACGAGAGCAGTACTTC.

The V call is TRBV7-2, the J call TRBJ2-5, with D unclear. The germline V and J ends were trimmed by 4 bases and 5 bases, with 14 bases remaining between them. The CDR3 runs to 14 residues. CDR1 is SGHTA, CDR2 FQGNSA, per germline. CDR3 protein: CASSSRALGETQYF. CDR3 coding DNA: TGTGCCAGCAGCTCCCGTGCCCTAGGGGAGACCCAGTACTTC.